Listed below are T cell receptor beta chains from one sample, sequenced in a study of breast tumors, draining lymph nodes, adjacent tissues. TCRdb reprocessed the multiplex PCR reads with MiXCR, giving one entry per CDR3 protein. This table holds 200,000 or so distinct CDR3 sequences, 25% to 40% found once. The sequenced sample was axillary lymph node tissue. Source of these receptors: a female donor with breast cancer. Some clones in this sample may be carry-over from other donors' samples. Each CDR3 is given with its conserved first and last residue. A D gene is named only where the DNA matches it firmly. The listing skips clone size in some rows; elsewhere it reads once, few, many or a size class.

v_call	j_call	cdr3_length	d_call	clone_size	cdr3_nt	cdr3_aa
TRBV7-2	TRBJ1-5	13	-	many	TGTGCCAGCAGCTTCAGCGGGGGGAAACCCCAGCATTTT	CASSFSGGKPQHF
TRBV12-3/TRBV12-4	TRBJ2-1	14	-	many	TGTGCCAGCAGTTTCTTCCAGGGGGGCCATGAGCAGTTCTTC	CASSFFQGGHEQFF
TRBV6-6	TRBJ1-3	15	-	many	TGTGCCAGCAGTTACGGTGCGGGGACTGGAAACACCATATATTTT	CASSYGAGTGNTIYF
TRBV6-2/TRBV6-3	TRBJ2-2	14	-	few	TGTGCCAGCAGTCGACCTCTGAACACCGGGGAGCTGTTTTTT	CASSRPLNTGELFF
TRBV4-2	TRBJ2-1	14	TRBD2	many	TGTGCCAGCAGCCTGGGGGGGACCTACAATGAGCAGTTCTTC	CASSLGGTYNEQFF
TRBV5-6	TRBJ2-7	16	TRBD1	many	TGTGCCAGCAGCGTCCTTGGACAGGGGGCCCCCTACGAGCAGTACTTC	CASSVLGQGAPYEQYF
TRBV29-1	TRBJ2-2	13	-	-	TGCAGCGTAGGTGGACAGCTCACCGGGGAGCTGTTTTTT	CSVGGQLTGELFF
TRBV7-2	TRBJ2-1	16	TRBD2	many	TGTGCCAGCAGCTTAGGTGGTCTAGCGGGAGCCGATGAGCAGTTCTTC	CASSLGGLAGADEQFF
TRBV27	TRBJ2-1	16	-	-	TGTGCCAGCAGTGGGTATAGGGGCCTCTCCTACAATGAGCAGTTCTTC	CASSGYRGLSYNEQFF
TRBV18	TRBJ2-3	12	-	many	TGTGCCAGCTCACCAAATCGGGATACGCAGTATTTT	CASSPNRDTQYF
TRBV9	TRBJ1-3	16	TRBD1	-	TGTGCCAGCAGCACAGGGACAGGCCTCTCTGGAAACACCATATATTTT	CASSTGTGLSGNTIYF
TRBV14	TRBJ2-1	14	-	many	TGTGCCAGCAGCCCTGGACAGAGTTACAATGAGCAGTTCTTC	CASSPGQSYNEQFF